This TCR beta chain is drawn from a study of radiation and T cells in renal cell carcinoma. Study information: Nephrectomy followed 15 Gy stereotactic body radiation by 4 weeks. Study-level points and caveats: From baseline, blood top tumor clonotypes peaked at 2 weeks post-radiation.

Here immunoSEQ multiplex PCR was the method, and the copy in TCRdb shows in-frame clones only, minus some. The top ten clones hold approximately 5.4% of a sample with 70,000 or so clones, roughly 80% of them seen once. Time point specified: blood 2 weeks post-SBRT. Specified treatment: 15 Gy SBRT to primary tumor, nephrectomy 4 weeks later. After SBRT, blood was collected at 2 and 4 weeks, plus baseline. V shed 1 base, J shed 5 bases, and the junction held 5 bases outside the gene matches. Per germline, CDR1 SGHDN and CDR2 FVKESK. This CDR3 spans 15 amino acids. This clone was found a few times. The antigen is undetermined.

The input for sequencing was blood, taken from a patient whose treatment included radiotherapy and nephrectomy. V gene TRBV14 combines with J gene TRBJ1-5; 7 nucleotides match TRBD1. The receptor was isolated from a man aged 55 to 70 with renal cell carcinoma. The CDR3 sequence: CASSQGQGVDQPQHF. As DNA, the CDR3 is TGTGCCAGCAGCCAAGGACAGGGTGTAGATCAGCCCCAGCATTTT.